The 27 T cell receptor beta chains below all came from one sample that was sequenced in a study of T cells after yellow fever vaccination. TCRdb reprocessed the 5' RACE reads via MiXCR and lists one record per CDR3 protein. Altogether 550,000 or so distinct CDR3 sequences are present, about 19% being singletons, with the ten largest covering around an eighth. The sequenced sample was PBMCs, obtained 15 days after the yellow fever booster vaccination. All receptors derive from a man aged 30 to 39 who received the YFV17D yellow fever vaccine.

This clonotype showed up just a few times. The chain is built from TRBV9 and TRBJ1-2, with D possibly TRBD1 on 5 matching bases. Per germline, CDR1 SGDLS and CDR2 YYNGEE. The length of the CDR3 is 15 residues. The V gene lost 4 bases and the J gene lost 3 bases, with 16 bases spanning the gap. CDR3 loop: CASSPAWGVDYGYTF. As DNA, the CDR3 is TGTGCCAGCAGCCCCGCGTGGGGGGTTGACTATGGCTACACCTTC.

The chain uses TRBV7-2 and TRBJ2-5; D not certain. V dropped 0 bases and J dropped 2 bases, with 13 bases sitting between them. The CDR3 runs 16 residues. Germline CDR1 reads SGHTA; CDR2 reads FQGNSA. The CDR3 nucleotides are TGTGCCAGCAGCTTAGCAACTCTCGGGCCACAAGAGACCCAGTACTTC. Protein: CASSLATLGPQETQYF.

The V and J genes are TRBV7-9 and TRBJ1-4; D gene uncertain. V was clipped by 3 bases and J by 8 bases, with 4 bases between them. CDR1 and CDR2 from the germline V gene are SEHNR and FQNEAQ (reference sequence). This CDR3 has 11 residues. The CDR3 spells CASSLHEKLFF. For the CDR3, the DNA is TGTGCCAGCAGCTTGCACGAAAAACTGTTTTTT.

This chain connects TRBV4-2 to TRBJ2-5; 9 bases agree with TRBD2. The CDR3 contains 17 residues. Looked up from germline, CDR1 is LGHNA and CDR2 is YNFKEQ. Trimming took 0 bases from V and 3 from J; bases not matched to a gene: 8. The chain's CDR3 is CASSQDLAGGPEETQYF. CDR3 nucleotide sequence: TGTGCCAGCAGCCAAGATCTCGCGGGAGGGCCGGAAGAGACCCAGTACTTC.

The genes are TRBV28 and TRBJ2-7; the D gene is possibly TRBD1 (6 bases). CDR3 length: 13 amino acids. Trimming pared 7 bases from V and 3 bases from J, leaving 13 bases between. The V gene's germline CDR1 is MDHEN and CDR2 SYDVKM. CDR3 sequence (DNA): TGTGCCAGCATGGGGGCTGGGCACTACGAGCAGTACTTC. It yields the protein CASMGAGHYEQYF. Filled out from reference TRBV28 and TRBJ2-7, the complete variable domain reads DVKVTQSSRYLVKRTGEKVFLECVQDMDHENMFWYRQDPGLGLRLIYFSYDVKMKEKGDIPEGYSVSREKKERFSLILESASTNQTSMYLCASMGAGHYEQYFGPGTRLTVT.

The chain joins TRBV20-1 to TRBJ2-7; TRBD2 matches at 7 bases. CDR1 is DFQATT, CDR2 SNEGSKA, per germline (reference sequence). CDR3 length: 15 amino acids. V dropped 0 bases and J dropped 1; count of bases not matched to a gene: 6. CDR3 in DNA: TGCAGTGCTAGAGATTCACTAGCGCCTTCCTACGAGCAGTACTTC. Translated, it gives CSARDSLAPSYEQYF.

The rearrangement joins TRBV3-1 to TRBJ2-7; D unclear. CDR3 length: 12 residues. From germline, CDR1 is LGHDT and CDR2 YNNKEL (reference sequence). V was shortened by 2 bases and J by 2 bases, with 4 bases between the two germline ends. CDR3 sequence: CASSQIAYEQYF. In DNA form, the CDR3 reads TGTGCCAGCAGCCAAATCGCCTACGAGCAGTACTTC.

There are a few counts of this clonotype. The rearrangement joins TRBV27 to TRBJ1-6; 8 bases map to TRBD1. Germline V gene lookup returns CDR1 MNHEY and CDR2 SMNVEV (reference sequence). The CDR3 length is 14 residues. The trim removed 8 bases at V and 7 bases at J, leaving 7 bases unmatched. The CDR3 reads CASGPGTGNSPLHF. CDR3 DNA: TGTGCCAGCGGACCCGGGACAGGAAATTCACCCCTCCACTTT.

V usage is TRBV12-3 or TRBV12-4 and J usage is TRBJ2-7; 11 nucleotides match TRBD2. V was pared by 6 bases and J by 1 base, with 8 bases of the junction left unmatched. The CDR3 is 16 amino acids. The CDR3 nucleotides read TGTGCCAGCAGCCCACTAGCGGGAGCCACGTCCTACGAGCAGTACTTC. Translated: CASSPLAGATSYEQYF.

The rearrangement joins TRBV6-5 to TRBJ2-1, with D maybe TRBD2 (6 bases). Germline CDR1 is MNHEY and CDR2 is SVGAGI. This CDR3 comprises 14 residues. Trimming pared 0 bases from V and 9 bases from J, leaving 12 bases between. The CDR3, as DNA: TGTGCCAGCAGTTACTCGCCGGGAGTTGGTGAGCAGTTCTTC. It specifies CASSYSPGVGEQFF.

This clonotype was observed a few times. This sequence joins TRBV12-3 or TRBV12-4 and TRBJ2-3; a weak D match, TRBD2 (6 bases). CDR3 length: 16 residues. Trimming removed 1 base from V and 2 bases from J, with 13 bases in between. CDR3 sequence: CASSLVSGGNTDTQYF. CDR3 nucleotide sequence: TGTGCCAGCAGTTTAGTTTCCGGGGGAAACACAGATACGCAGTATTTT.

This chain connects TRBV20-1 to TRBJ2-3; D may be TRBD1 or TRBD2 (5 bases each). The CDR3 covers 16 residues. Germline CDR1 DFQATT, CDR2 SNEGSKA (reference sequence). Trimming took 3 bases from V and 5 from J, leaving 21 bases between them. CDR3 coding DNA: TGCAGTGCTAGCCCCCCCGGGACGGGTGTGGGAGATACGCAGTATTTT. Its protein is CSASPPGTGVGDTQYF.

The chain recombines TRBV5-1 with TRBJ2-3; 14 bases map to TRBD2. This CDR3 is built from 17 residues. Germline trimming cut 4 bases from V and 0 bases from J; bases unmatched to any gene: 4. Germline CDR1 reads SGHRS; CDR2 reads YFSETQ. In nucleotides, the CDR3 is TGCGCCAGCAGCCCAGGGACTAGCGGGAGCAGCACAGATACGCAGTATTTT. This sequence encodes CASSPGTSGSSTDTQYF.

V usage is TRBV2 and J usage is TRBJ1-1; D not certain. Between the trimmed V and J ends, which lost 7 bases and 3 bases, there was a span of 6 bases. Germline V gene sequence: CDR1 SNHLY, CDR2 FYNNEI. The CDR3 length is 11 residues. The DNA for the CDR3 is TGTGCCAGCATCAGATACACTGAAGCTTTCTTT. Protein: CASIRYTEAFF. Looking up the rest from reference TRBV2 and TRBJ1-1 gives the full variable domain: EPEVTQTPSHQVTQMGQEVILRCVPISNHLYFYWYRQILGQKVEFLVSFYNNEISEKSEIFDDQFSVERPDGSNFTLKIRSTKLEDSAMYFCASIRYTEAFFGQGTRLTVV.

The chain carries TRBV29-1 and TRBJ2-7, with a possible D match to TRBD1 (5 bases). The CDR3 consists of 13 residues. Germline CDR1 is SQVTM and CDR2 is ANQGSEA. V was pared by 3 bases and J by 1 base, with 10 bases between. The CDR3 nucleotides read TGCAGCGTTGATGTTGGGGCATCCTACGAGCAGTACTTC. This codes for CSVDVGASYEQYF.

This clonotype occurred a few times. The chain links TRBV27 to TRBJ1-1; 7 bases are a match to TRBD1. J gave up 7 bases and V 3 bases, and 8 bases lay outside the gene matches. In germline, CDR1 is MNHEY, CDR2 SMNVEV (reference sequence). The CDR3 spans 14 residues. For the CDR3, the DNA is TGTGCCAGCAGTTTCGCCGAGGGGGCCGATGAAGCTTTCTTT. Amino acid sequence: CASSFAEGADEAFF.

Here the CDR3 DNA reads TGTGCCAGCAGCGACCGACAGGGTTTCGCCTACGAGCAGTACTTC. It codes for CASSDRQGFAYEQYF. The chain employs TRBV9 and TRBJ2-7; TRBD1 aligns across 7 bases. Losses at the gene ends were 3 bases for V and 2 bases for J; bases not matched to a gene: 8. Per germline, CDR1 SGDLS and CDR2 YYNGEE. The CDR3 covers 15 residues.

This clonotype has a count of ten or more. The V gene is TRBV4-3, the J gene TRBJ1-1, with D uncertain. Germline V gives CDR1 LGHNA, CDR2 YSLEER. V lost 0 bases and J lost 8, with 13 bases in between. This CDR3 is built from 14 residues. The CDR3 DNA sequence: TGCGCCAGCAGCCAAGATGCGGTAGGAACCGAAGCTTTCTTT. Translation gives CASSQDAVGTEAFF.

The V call is TRBV18, the J call TRBJ2-7, with 7 nucleotides matching TRBD1. Germline V gene lookup returns CDR1 KGHSH and CDR2 LQKENI. V shed 6 bases, J shed 2 bases, and the junction held 4 bases outside the gene matches. The CDR3 consists of 13 residues. DNA of the CDR3: TGTGCCAGCTCCCAGGGACAGACCTACGAGCAGTACTTC. Translation: CASSQGQTYEQYF.

This clonotype occurred a few times. The chain has TRBV3-1 and TRBJ2-7, with TRBD2 matching over 11 bases. The germline V gene has CDR1 LGHDT and CDR2 YNNKEL (reference sequence). J gave up 0 bases and V 3 bases, and 7 bases lay outside the gene matches. The CDR3 consists of 17 residues. The CDR3 sequence: CASSQGLAVKISYEQYF. CDR3 bases: TGTGCCAGCAGCCAGGGACTAGCGGTAAAGATCTCCTACGAGCAGTACTTC.

The rearrangement uses TRBV5-5 and TRBJ1-1; 9 bases are a match to TRBD1. Trimming at V came to 3 bases and at J to 3 bases, leaving 6 bases not matched to a gene. The germline V gene has CDR1 SGHKS and CDR2 YYEKEE (reference sequence). The CDR3 covers 15 residues. The CDR3 nucleotides read TGTGCCAGCAGCTCCGGACAGGGGAGGGACACTGAAGCTTTCTTT. Its protein is CASSSGQGRDTEAFF.

V usage is TRBV4-3 and J usage is TRBJ2-7; D not resolved. The CDR3 has 16 residues. Germline V lookup: CDR1 LGHNA, CDR2 YSLEER. V dropped 0 bases and J dropped 0 bases, with 12 bases sitting between them. The CDR3: CASSQEAPPLSYEQYF. The CDR3 nucleotides read TGCGCCAGCAGCCAAGAAGCTCCTCCACTCTCCTACGAGCAGTACTTC.

This clonotype was recorded a few times. This chain connects TRBV3-1 to TRBJ2-7; TRBD2 agrees at 7 bases. Germline V lookup: CDR1 LGHDT, CDR2 YNNKEL (reference sequence). Trimming removed 5 bases from V and 5 bases from J; junction bases left unmatched: 6. This CDR3 comprises 13 residues. CDR3: CASSATGTNEQYF. For the CDR3, the DNA is TGTGCCAGCAGCGCTACCGGGACTAACGAGCAGTACTTC.

The V call is TRBV6-1, the J call TRBJ2-5; D perhaps matches TRBD2 (7 bases). The CDR3 has 13 amino acids. V was shortened by 8 bases and J by 4 bases, with 14 bases between the two germline ends. Looked up from germline, CDR1 is MNHNS and CDR2 is SASEGT. The CDR3 coding sequence is TGTGCCAGCCGGAGGGGGGGTGTAGAGACCCAGTACTTC. Amino acid sequence: CASRRGGVETQYF.

The DNA for the CDR3 is TGTGCCAGTAGGAAACCGGGACAGGGTACCGGGGAGCTGTTTTTT. Translating gives CASRKPGQGTGELFF. This chain joins TRBV19 and TRBJ2-2, with 9 positions matching TRBD1. The CDR3 has 15 residues. Germline values: CDR1 LNHDA, CDR2 SQIVND (reference sequence). V was clipped by 6 bases and J by 5 bases; unmatched bases: 7.

This clonotype appeared a few times. The chain is built from TRBV20-1 and TRBJ2-1; 9 nucleotides match TRBD2. Germline V gene data show CDR1 as DFQATT and CDR2 as SNEGSKA (reference sequence). The junction had 1 base not matched to a gene; V was cut back by 4 bases and J by 0 bases. The CDR3 loop spans 14 amino acids. This CDR3 is CSAILAGSYNEQFF. The DNA of the CDR3 is TGCAGTGCTATACTAGCGGGCTCCTACAATGAGCAGTTCTTC.

This clonotype came up a few times. J is TRBJ2-3 and V is TRBV6-1; 7 positions agree with TRBD2. The germline CDR1 and CDR2 sequences are MNHNS and SASEGT. The CDR3 runs to 14 residues. J lost 6 bases, V lost 5 bases, and 8 bases had no gene match. CDR3 region: CASSPREPLDTQYF. The CDR3 DNA follows: TGTGCCAGCAGTCCGCGGGAGCCCCTCGATACGCAGTATTTT.